A single sample is the source of the 8 T cell receptor beta chains below, sequenced in a study of identical twins. TCRdb redid the calling of the 5' RACE reads with MiXCR, one entry per CDR3 protein. The sample records 500,000 to 650,000 distinct CDR3 sequences, about 7.1% being singletons. A further study also used this sample, focusing on yellow fever vaccine responses in identical twins.

The sequenced sample consisted of PBMCs. These TCRs come from a woman aged 18-35 years in good health.

This clonotype was counted ten times or more. The CDR3 nucleotides are TGCAGTGGTCGGGGGTACCAAGAGACCCAGTACTTC. Translation gives CSGRGYQETQYF. This rearrangement joins TRBV20-1 to TRBJ2-5, with TRBD2 as a possible D gene (6 bases). Germline CDR1 DFQATT, CDR2 SNEGSKA (reference sequence). The CDR3 has 12 amino acids. V lost 7 bases and J lost 0, with 9 bases in between.

A few counts support this clonotype. The chain joins TRBV28 to TRBJ1-4; the match to TRBD1 covers 11 bases. CDR3 size: 16 residues. With 5 bases clipped from V and 7 bases from J, the junction kept 9 bases outside the gene matches. From germline, CDR1 is MDHEN and CDR2 SYDVKM. The DNA for the CDR3 is TGTGCCAGCAGTCCAACCTGGACAGGGGGCTTTGAAAAACTGTTTTTT. This codes for CASSPTWTGGFEKLFF.

The chain combines TRBV6-2 or TRBV6-3 with TRBJ2-7; no reliable D call. CDR3 length: 12 amino acids. The V and J ends lost 0 bases and 6 bases respectively, with 6 bases between them. Germline CDR1 MNHEY, CDR2 SVGEGT. The CDR3 DNA follows: TGTGCCAGCAGTTACTCGGTAGCCGAGCAGTACTTC. Amino acids: CASSYSVAEQYF.

This clonotype was seen at least ten times. CDR3 amino acids: CSARVRMDSNQPQHF. For the CDR3, the DNA is TGCAGTGCTAGAGTCCGAATGGATAGCAATCAGCCCCAGCATTTT. V is TRBV20-1 and J is TRBJ1-5; the D is unclear. V was trimmed by 1 base and J by 0 bases, leaving 10 bases between them. Germline CDR1 reads DFQATT; CDR2 reads SNEGSKA (reference sequence). The CDR3 is 15 residues long.

This clonotype was counted a few times. This rearrangement joins TRBV28 to TRBJ1-5; D might be TRBD1 (6 bases). The CDR3 runs to 15 residues. Germline V gene data show CDR1 as MDHEN and CDR2 as SYDVKM. V was cut by 10 bases and J by 7 bases, with 23 bases left in between. The CDR3 region is CATLPGVTGGQPQHF. The CDR3 nucleotides are TGTGCCACCCTACCGGGGGTGACAGGCGGGCAGCCCCAGCATTTT.

This chain links TRBV24-1 with TRBJ2-7, with a possible D match to TRBD1 (6 bases). V lost 8 bases and J 12 bases, leaving 19 bases between the germline ends. CDR3 length: 12 amino acids. Germline CDR1 KGHDR, CDR2 SFDVKD. The CDR3 sequence: CATIRTATIGYV. The CDR3 coding sequence is TGTGCCACCATTAGGACAGCCACCATTGGGTACGTC.

The rearrangement uses TRBV10-1 and TRBJ2-2; the match to TRBD1 covers 9 bases. The germline V gene encodes CDR1 WNHNN and CDR2 SYGVQD (reference sequence). This CDR3 contains 15 residues. J gave up 0 bases and V 5 bases, and 1 base lay outside the gene matches. CDR3 in amino acids: CASSTGGANTGELFF. CDR3 DNA: TGCGCCAGCAGTACAGGGGGCGCGAACACCGGGGAGCTGTTTTTT.

At least ten counts were recorded for this clonotype. The rearrangement joins TRBV6-4 to TRBJ2-1; D unclear. The CDR3 length is 15 residues. The germline V and J ends were trimmed by 10 bases and 0 bases, with 16 bases remaining between them. Germline V CDR1 and CDR2: MRHNA, SNTAGT. In DNA form, the CDR3 reads TGTGCCAAGAATTTGCGGTCCAGCTCCTACAATGAGCAGTTCTTC. The encoded protein is CAKNLRSSSYNEQFF.